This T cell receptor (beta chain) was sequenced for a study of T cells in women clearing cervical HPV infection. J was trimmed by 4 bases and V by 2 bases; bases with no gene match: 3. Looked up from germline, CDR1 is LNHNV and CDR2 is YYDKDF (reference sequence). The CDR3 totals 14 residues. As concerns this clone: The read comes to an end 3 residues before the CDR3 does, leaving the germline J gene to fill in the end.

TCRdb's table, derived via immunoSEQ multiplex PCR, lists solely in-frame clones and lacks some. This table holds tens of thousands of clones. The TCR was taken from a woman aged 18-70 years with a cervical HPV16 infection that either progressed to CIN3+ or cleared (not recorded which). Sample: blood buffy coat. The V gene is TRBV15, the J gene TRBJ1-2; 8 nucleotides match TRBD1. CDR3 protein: CATSRKDRGYGYTF. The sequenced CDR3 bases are TGTGCCACCAGCAGAAAAGACAGGGGCTATGGC.